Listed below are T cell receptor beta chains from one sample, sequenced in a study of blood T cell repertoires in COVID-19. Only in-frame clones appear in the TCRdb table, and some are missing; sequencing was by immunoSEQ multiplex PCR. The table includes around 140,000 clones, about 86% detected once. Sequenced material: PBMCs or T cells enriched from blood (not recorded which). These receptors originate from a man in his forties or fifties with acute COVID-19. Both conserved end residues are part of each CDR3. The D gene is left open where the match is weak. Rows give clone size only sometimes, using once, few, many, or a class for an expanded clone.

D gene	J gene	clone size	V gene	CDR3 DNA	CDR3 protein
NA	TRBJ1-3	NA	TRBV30	TGTGCCTGGAGTGAGGGGACTGGAAACACCATATATTTT	CAWSEGTGNTIYF
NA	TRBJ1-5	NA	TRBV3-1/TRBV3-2	TGTGCCAGCAGCCAAGACACTATTAATCAGCCCCAGCATTTT	CASSQDTINQPQHF
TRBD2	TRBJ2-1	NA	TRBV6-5	TGTGCCAGCGATCTAGCGGAGTACAATGAGCAGTTCTTC	CASDLAEYNEQFF
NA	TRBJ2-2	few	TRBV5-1	TGCGCCAGCAGCCCAACAGGGACCGGGGAGCTGTTTTTT	CASSPTGTGELFF
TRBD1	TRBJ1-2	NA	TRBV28	TGTGCCAGCAGGGGGGGACAGGGGACCTATGGCTACACCTTC	CASRGGQGTYGYTF
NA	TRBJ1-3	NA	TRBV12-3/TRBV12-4	TGTGCCAGCACCCTAAACTCTGGAAACACCATATATTTT	CASTLNSGNTIYF
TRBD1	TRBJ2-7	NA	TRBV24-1	TGTGCCACCAGCGCTGTTGGGACAGGGGGGATCTACGAGCAGTACTTC	CATSAVGTGGIYEQYF
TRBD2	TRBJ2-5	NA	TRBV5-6	TGTGCCAGCAGCCCGGTAGGGCTAGCGGGAGGTTGGGGGACCCAGTACTTC	CASSPVGLAGGWGTQYF
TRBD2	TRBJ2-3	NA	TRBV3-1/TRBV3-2	TGTGCCAGCACAGGCGGGGGTGCAGATACGCAGTATTTT	CASTGGGADTQYF
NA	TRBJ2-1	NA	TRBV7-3	TGTGCCAGCAGCTTAAGAGTGGGGACATCCTACAATGAGCAGTTCTTC	CASSLRVGTSYNEQFF
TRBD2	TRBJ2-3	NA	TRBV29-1	TGCAGCGTTGAGTCCAGCGGGGTTGACGATACGCAGTATTTT	CSVESSGVDDTQYF
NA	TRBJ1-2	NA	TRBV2	TGTGCCAGCAGTGTTGCAGACTATGGCTACACCTTC	CASSVADYGYTF
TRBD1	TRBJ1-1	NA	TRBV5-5	TGTGCCAGCAGACTGGGACAGGTAAACACTGAAGCTTTCTTT	CASRLGQVNTEAFF
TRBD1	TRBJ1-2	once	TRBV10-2	TGCGCCAGCAGTGATCGAAGACAGGGTGGTGGCTATGGCTACACCTTC	CASSDRRQGGGYGYTF
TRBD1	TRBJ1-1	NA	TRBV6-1	TGTGCCAGCAGTGAAGCGCGAGGGGGCGAAAGGTCAGCTGAAGCTTTCTTT	CASSEARGGERSAEAFF
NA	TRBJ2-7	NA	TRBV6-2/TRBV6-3	TGTGCCAGCAGTGCGGACTATAAGCAGTACTTC	CASSADYKQYF
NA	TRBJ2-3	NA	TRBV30	TGTGCCTGGAGTGTAAAGGCGGGAGATACGCAGTATTTT	CAWSVKAGDTQYF
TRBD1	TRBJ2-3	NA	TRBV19	TGTGCCAGTAGTCTCGACAGGGGCGAGACAGATACGCAGTATTTT	CASSLDRGETDTQYF
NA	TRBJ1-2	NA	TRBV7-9	TGTGCCAGCAGCTTGGCAGGGGCCAGGCAACTCTATGGCTACACCTTC	CASSLAGARQLYGYTF
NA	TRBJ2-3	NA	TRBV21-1	TGTGCCAGCAGCAAACGCGGCCTAGCGGGAGACACAGATACGCAGTATTTT	CASSKRGLAGDTDTQYF
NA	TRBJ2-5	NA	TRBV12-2	TGTGCAAGTCGCTTCGCAGCGGGAGGGCCAGGGACCCAGTACTTC	CASRFAAGGPGTQYF
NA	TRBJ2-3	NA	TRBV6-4	TGTGCCAGCAGTGCTTTCCCTATCCCTAGCACAGATACGCAGTATTTT	CASSAFPIPSTDTQYF
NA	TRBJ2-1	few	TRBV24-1	TGTGCCACCAGTGATTTTGGAGGGTCCTACAATGAGCAGTTCTTC	CATSDFGGSYNEQFF
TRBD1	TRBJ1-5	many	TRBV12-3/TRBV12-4	TGTGCCAGCAGTGGGACAGGGGGCCTGCCCCAGCATTTT	CASSGTGGLPQHF
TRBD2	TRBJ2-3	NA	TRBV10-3	TGTGCCATCAGTGCAGTAGCGGGAAGCACAGATACGCAGTATTTT	CAISAVAGSTDTQYF
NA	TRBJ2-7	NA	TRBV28	TGTGCCACGACCGGAGGAGTCTACGAGCAGTACTTC	CATTGGVYEQYF
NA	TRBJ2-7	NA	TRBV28	TGTGCCAGCAGTCTCCCGGACAAAGGCCGACACGAGCAGTACTTC	CASSLPDKGRHEQYF
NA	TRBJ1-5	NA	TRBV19	TGTGCCAGTAGTATCCCCAGTCGACAGCCCCAGCATTTT	CASSIPSRQPQHF
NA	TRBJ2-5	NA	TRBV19	TGTGCCAGTAGTTCGGGTCCCCTAGGGACCCAGTACTTC	CASSSGPLGTQYF
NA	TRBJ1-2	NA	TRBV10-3	TGTGCCATCAGTGATTTAGGAGCCATTTTGGGCCGGGGTGGCTACACCTTC	CAISDLGAILGRGGYTF
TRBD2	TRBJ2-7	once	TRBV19	TGTGCCAGTACGCCGGGACTAGCGTCCCGATCGGAGCAGTACTTC	CASTPGLASRSEQYF
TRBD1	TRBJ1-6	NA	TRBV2	TGTGCCAGCGGGACAGGGGAATCACCCCTCCACTTT	CASGTGESPLHF
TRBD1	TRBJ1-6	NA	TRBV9	TGTGCCAGCAGCGCGACAGGGGTCAATTCACCCCTCCACTTT	CASSATGVNSPLHF
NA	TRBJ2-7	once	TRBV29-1	TGCAGCGTTGAAGAGGGGAGACTCGGCGAGCAGTACTTC	CSVEEGRLGEQYF
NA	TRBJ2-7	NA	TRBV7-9	TGTGCCAGCAGCCGCCAGGGGGGCGAGCAGTACTTC	CASSRQGGEQYF